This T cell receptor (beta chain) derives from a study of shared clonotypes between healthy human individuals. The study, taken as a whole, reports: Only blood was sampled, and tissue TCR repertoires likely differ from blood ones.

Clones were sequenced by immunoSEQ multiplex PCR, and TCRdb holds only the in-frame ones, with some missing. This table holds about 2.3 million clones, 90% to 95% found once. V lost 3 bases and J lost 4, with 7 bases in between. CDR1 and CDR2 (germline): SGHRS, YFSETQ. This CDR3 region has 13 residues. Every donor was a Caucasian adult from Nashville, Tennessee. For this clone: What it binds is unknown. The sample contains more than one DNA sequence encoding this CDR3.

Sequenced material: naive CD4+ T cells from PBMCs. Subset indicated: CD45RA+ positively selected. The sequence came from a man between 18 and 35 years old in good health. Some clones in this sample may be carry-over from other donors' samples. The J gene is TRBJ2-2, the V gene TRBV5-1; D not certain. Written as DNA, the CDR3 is TGCGCCAGCAGCTCTGACGGCACCGGGGAGCTGTTTTTT. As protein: CASSSDGTGELFF. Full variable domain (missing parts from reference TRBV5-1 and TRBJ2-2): KAGVTQTPRYLIKTRGQQVTLSCSPISGHRSVSWYQQTPGQGLQFLFEYFSETQRNKGNFPGRFSGRQFSNSRSEMNVSTLELGDSALYLCASSSDGTGELFFGEGSRLTVL.